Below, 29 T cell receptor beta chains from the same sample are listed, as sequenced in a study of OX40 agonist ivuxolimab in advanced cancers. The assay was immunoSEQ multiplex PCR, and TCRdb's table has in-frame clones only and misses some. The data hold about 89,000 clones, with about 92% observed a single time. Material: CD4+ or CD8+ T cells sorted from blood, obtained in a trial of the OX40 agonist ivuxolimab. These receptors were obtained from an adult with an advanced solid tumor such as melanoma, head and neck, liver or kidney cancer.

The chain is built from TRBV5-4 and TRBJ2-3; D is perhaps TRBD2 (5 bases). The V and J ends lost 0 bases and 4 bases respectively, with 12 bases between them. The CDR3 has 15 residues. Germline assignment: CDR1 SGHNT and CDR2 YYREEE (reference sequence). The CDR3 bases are TGTGCCAGCAGCTTGGTCAGCGGATCGGCAGATACGCAGTATTTT. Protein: CASSLVSGSADTQYF.

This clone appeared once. The CDR3 sequence: CASSYRPVDSPLHF. Here the CDR3 DNA reads TGTGCCAGCAGTTATCGGCCAGTTGATTCACCCCTCCACTTT. The rearrangement uses TRBV6-5 and TRBJ1-6; no clear D gene. The V end was cut by 3 bases, the J end by 8 bases, with 11 bases between. Germline loops: CDR1 MNHEY, CDR2 SVGAGI. The CDR3 has 14 residues.

The CDR3 sequence: CASSPTGQGYNEQFF. The CDR3 bases are TGTGCCAGCAGTCCCACGGGACAGGGATACAATGAGCAGTTCTTC. The genes are TRBV6-6 and TRBJ2-1; 9 bases align to TRBD1. The CDR3 has 15 amino acids. Germline V lookup: CDR1 MNHNY, CDR2 SVGAGI (reference sequence). The V segment lost 5 bases and the J segment 4 bases; nucleotides outside the gene matches: 6.

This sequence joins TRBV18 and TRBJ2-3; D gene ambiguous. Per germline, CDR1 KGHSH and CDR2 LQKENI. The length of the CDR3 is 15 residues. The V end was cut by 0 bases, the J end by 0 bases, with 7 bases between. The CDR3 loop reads CASSPPISSTDTQYF. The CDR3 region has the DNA TGTGCCAGCTCACCACCGATATCCAGCACAGATACGCAGTATTTT.

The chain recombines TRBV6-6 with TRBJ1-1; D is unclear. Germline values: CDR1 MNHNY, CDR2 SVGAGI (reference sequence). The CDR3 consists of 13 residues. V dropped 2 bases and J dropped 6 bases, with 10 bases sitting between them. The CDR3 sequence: CASSYGLKPEAFF. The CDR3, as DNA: TGTGCCAGCAGTTACGGCTTGAAGCCTGAAGCTTTCTTT.

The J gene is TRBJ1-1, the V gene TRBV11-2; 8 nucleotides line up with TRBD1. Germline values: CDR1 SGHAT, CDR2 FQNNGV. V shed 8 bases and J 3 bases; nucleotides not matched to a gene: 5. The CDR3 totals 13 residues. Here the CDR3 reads CASSSRGHTEAFF. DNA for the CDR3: TGTGCCAGCTCAAGCAGGGGGCACACTGAAGCTTTCTTT.

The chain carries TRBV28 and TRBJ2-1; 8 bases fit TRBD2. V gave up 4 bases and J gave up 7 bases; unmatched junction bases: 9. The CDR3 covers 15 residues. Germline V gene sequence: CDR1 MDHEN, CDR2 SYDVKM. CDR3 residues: CASSSSGGPRNEQFF. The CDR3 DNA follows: TGTGCCAGCAGTTCGTCGGGGGGGCCACGGAATGAGCAGTTCTTC.

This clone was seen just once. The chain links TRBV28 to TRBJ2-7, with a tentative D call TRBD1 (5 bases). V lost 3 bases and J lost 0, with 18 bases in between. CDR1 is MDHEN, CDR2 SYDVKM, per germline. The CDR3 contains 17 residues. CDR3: CASSLSQKQGISYEQYF. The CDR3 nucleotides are TGTGCCAGCAGTTTGTCCCAAAAGCAGGGCATCTCCTACGAGCAGTACTTC.

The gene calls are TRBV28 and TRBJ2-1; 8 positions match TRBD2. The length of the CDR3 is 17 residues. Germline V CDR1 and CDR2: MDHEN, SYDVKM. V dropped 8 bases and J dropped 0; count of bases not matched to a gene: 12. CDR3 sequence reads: CASRELADLYSYNEQFF. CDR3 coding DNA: TGTGCCAGCCGGGAACTAGCGGACCTATACTCCTACAATGAGCAGTTCTTC.

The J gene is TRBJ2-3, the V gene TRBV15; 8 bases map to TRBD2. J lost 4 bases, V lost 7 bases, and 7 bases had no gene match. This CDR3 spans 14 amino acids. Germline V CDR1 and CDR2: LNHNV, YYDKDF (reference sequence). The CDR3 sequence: CATTTGGPSDTQYF. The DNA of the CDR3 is TGTGCCACCACGACGGGAGGGCCATCAGATACGCAGTATTTT. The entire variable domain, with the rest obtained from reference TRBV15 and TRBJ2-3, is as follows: DAMVIQNPRYQVTQFGKPVTLSCSQTLNHNVMYWYQQKSSQAPKLLFHYYDKDFNNEADTPDNFQSRRPNTSFCFLDIRSPGLGDTAMYLCATTTGGPSDTQYFGPGTRLTVL.

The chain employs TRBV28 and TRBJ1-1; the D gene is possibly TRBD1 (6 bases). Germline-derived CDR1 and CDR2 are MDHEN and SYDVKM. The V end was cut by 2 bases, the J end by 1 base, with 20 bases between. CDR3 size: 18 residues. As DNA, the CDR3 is TGTGCCAGCAGTTTAGGATCTTACCAGGGACACCCGAACACTGAAGCTTTCTTT. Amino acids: CASSLGSYQGHPNTEAFF.

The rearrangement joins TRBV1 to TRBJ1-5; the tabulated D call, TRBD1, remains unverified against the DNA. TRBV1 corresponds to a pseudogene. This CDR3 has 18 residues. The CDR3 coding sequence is TGCACCAGCAGCCAAGATCTTAGGGACAGAACTTTCAATCAGCCCCAGCATTTT. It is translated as CTSSQDLRDRTFNQPQHF.

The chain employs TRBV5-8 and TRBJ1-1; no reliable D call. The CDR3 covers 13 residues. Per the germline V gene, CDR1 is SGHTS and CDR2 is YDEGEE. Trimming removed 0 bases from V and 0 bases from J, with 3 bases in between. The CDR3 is CASSLDLNTEAFF. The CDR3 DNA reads TGTGCCAGCAGCTTGGACCTGAACACTGAAGCTTTCTTT. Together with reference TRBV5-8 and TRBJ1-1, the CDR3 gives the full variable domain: EAGVTQSPTHLIKTRGQQATLRCSPISGHTSVYWYQQALGLGLQFLLWYDEGEERNRGNFPPRFSGRQFPNYSSELNVNALELEDSALYLCASSLDLNTEAFFGQGTRLTVV.

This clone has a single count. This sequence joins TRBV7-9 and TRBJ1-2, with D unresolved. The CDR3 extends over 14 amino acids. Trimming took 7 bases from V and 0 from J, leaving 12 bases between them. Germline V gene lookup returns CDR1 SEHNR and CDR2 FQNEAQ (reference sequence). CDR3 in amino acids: CASTLQAPNYGYTF. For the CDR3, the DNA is TGTGCCAGCACCCTCCAGGCCCCTAACTATGGCTACACCTTC.

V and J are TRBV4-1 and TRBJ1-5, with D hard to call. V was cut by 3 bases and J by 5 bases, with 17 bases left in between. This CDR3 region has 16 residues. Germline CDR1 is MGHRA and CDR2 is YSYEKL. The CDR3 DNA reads TGCGCCAGCAGCCAGGCGGCCTCCATGACGGATCAGCCCCAGCATTTT. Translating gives CASSQAASMTDQPQHF.

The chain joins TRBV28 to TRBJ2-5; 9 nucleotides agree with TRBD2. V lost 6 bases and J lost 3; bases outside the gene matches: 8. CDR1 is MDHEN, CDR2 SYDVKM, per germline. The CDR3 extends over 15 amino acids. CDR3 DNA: TGTGCCAGCAGGACTCCACTAGCGGGTAAAGAGACCCAGTACTTC. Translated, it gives CASRTPLAGKETQYF.

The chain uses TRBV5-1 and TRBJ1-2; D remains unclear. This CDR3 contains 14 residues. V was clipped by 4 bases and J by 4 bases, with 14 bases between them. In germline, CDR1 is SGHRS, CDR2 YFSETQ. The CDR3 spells CASSPDGDSYGYTF. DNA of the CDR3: TGCGCCAGCAGCCCGGACGGGGATAGCTATGGCTACACCTTC.

The DNA for the CDR3 is TGTGCCAGCAGTCCCGGACCCGGACTAGCGGGGGGGCCAAACACCGGGGAGCTGTTTTTT. Translated: CASSPGPGLAGGPNTGELFF. The rearrangement links TRBV7-6 to TRBJ2-2; 15 positions agree with TRBD2. The ends lost 6 bases at V and 2 bases at J; junction bases unmatched: 13. This CDR3 has 20 amino acids. The germline V gene has CDR1 SGHVS and CDR2 FNYEAQ. The variable domain in full, with the rest retrieved from reference TRBV7-6 and TRBJ2-2, is GAGVSQSPRYKVTKRGQDVALRCDPISGHVSLYWYRQALGQGPEFLTYFNYEAQQDKSGLPNDRFSAERPEGSISTLTIQRTEQRDSAMYRCASSPGPGLAGGPNTGELFFGEGSRLTVL.

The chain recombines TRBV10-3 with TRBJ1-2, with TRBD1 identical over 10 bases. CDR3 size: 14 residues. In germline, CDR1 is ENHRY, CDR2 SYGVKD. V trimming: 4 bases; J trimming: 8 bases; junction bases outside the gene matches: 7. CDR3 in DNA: TGTGCCATCAGTGCGGACAGGGGGGTGGAAGGCTACACCTTC. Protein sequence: CAISADRGVEGYTF.

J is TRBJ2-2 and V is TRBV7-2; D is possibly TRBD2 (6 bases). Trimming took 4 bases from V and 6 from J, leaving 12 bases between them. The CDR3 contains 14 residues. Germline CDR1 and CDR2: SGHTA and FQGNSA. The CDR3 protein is CASSSFIAAGELFF. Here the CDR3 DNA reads TGTGCCAGCAGCTCGTTTATAGCGGCCGGGGAGCTGTTTTTT.

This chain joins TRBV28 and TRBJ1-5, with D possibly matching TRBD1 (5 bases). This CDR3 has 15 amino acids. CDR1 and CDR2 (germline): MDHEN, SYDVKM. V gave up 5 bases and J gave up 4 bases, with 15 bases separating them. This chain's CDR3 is CASSIPGRTNQPQHF. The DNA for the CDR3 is TGTGCCAGCAGTATCCCGGGACGTACGAATCAGCCCCAGCATTTT.

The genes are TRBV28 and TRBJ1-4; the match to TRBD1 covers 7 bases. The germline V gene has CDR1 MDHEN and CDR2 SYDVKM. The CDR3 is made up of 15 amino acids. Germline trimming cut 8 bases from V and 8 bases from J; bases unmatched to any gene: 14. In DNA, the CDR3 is TGTGCCAGCCGATCCCGCCGACAGGGAGTGGAAAAACTGTTTTTT. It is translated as CASRSRRQGVEKLFF.

The CDR3 nucleotides read TGTGCCAGCAGTCGAGGACCGGATACGCAGTATTTT. Its protein product is CASSRGPDTQYF. V and J are TRBV28 and TRBJ2-3; D is unclear. CDR3 length equals 12 residues. CDR1 and CDR2 from the germline V gene are MDHEN and SYDVKM. Trimming took 5 bases from V and 6 from J, leaving 9 bases between them.

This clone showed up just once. CDR3 sequence reads: CASSTFASTDTQYF. CDR3 nucleotides: TGTGCCAGCTCGACCTTCGCTAGCACAGATACGCAGTATTTT. This chain joins TRBV7-9 and TRBJ2-3; D remains ambiguous. The CDR3 runs to 14 residues. The germline gives CDR1 SEHNR, CDR2 FQNEAQ (reference sequence). V dropped 8 bases and J dropped 0 bases, with 12 bases sitting between them. Using reference TRBV7-9 and TRBJ2-3 for the parts outside the CDR3, the full variable domain is DTGVSQNPRHKITKRGQNVTFRCDPISEHNRLYWYRQTLGQGPEFLTYFQNEAQLEKSRLLSDRFSAERPKGSFSTLEIQRTEQGDSAMYLCASSTFASTDTQYFGPGTRLTVL.

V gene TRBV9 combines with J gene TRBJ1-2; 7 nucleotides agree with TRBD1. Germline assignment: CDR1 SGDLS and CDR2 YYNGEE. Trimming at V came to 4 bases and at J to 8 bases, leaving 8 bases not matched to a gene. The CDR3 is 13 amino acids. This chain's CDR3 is CASSRGQEGGYTF. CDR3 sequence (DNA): TGTGCCAGCAGCCGTGGACAGGAAGGAGGCTACACCTTC.

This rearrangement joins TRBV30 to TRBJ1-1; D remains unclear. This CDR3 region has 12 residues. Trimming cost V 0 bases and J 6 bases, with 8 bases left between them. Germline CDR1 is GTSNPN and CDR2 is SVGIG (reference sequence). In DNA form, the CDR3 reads TGTGCCTGGAGTGTTACCGGGGCTGAAGCTTTCTTT. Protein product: CAWSVTGAEAFF.

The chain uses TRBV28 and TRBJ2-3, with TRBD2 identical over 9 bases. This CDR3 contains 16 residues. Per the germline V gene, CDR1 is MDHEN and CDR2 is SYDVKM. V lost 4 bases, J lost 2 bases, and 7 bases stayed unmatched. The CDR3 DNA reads TGTGCCAGCAGTTCCCGAGCGGGGGGCCTCACAGATACGCAGTATTTT. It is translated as CASSSRAGGLTDTQYF.

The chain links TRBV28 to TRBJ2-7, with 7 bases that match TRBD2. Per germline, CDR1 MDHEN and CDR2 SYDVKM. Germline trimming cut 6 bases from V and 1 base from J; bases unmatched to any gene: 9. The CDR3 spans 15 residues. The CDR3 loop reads CASSNFGGRSYEQYF. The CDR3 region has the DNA TGTGCCAGCAGCAACTTCGGGGGGAGGTCCTACGAGCAGTACTTC.

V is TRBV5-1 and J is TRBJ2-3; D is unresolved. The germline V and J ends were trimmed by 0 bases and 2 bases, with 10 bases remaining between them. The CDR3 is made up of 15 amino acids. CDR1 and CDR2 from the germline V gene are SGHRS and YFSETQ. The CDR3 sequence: CASSLGQVTTDTQYF. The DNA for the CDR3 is TGCGCCAGCAGCTTGGGGCAGGTTACCACAGATACGCAGTATTTT.